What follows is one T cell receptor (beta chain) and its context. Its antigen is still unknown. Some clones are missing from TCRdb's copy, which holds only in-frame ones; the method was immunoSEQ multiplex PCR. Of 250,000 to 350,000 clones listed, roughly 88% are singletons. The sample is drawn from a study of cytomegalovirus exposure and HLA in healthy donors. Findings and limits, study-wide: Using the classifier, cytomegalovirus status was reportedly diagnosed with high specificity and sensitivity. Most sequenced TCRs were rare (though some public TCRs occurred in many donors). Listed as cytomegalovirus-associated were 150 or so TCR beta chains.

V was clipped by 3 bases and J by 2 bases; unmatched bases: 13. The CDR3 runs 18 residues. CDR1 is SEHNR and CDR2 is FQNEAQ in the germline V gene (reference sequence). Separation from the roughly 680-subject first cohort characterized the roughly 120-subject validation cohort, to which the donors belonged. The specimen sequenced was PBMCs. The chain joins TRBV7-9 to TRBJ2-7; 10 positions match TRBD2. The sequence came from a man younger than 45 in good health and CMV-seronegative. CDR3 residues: CASSFGGTSERTPYEQYF. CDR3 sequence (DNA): TGTGCCAGCAGCTTCGGAGGGACTAGCGAACGCACACCCTACGAGCAGTACTTC. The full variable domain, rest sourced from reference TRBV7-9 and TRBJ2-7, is DTGVSQNPRHKITKRGQNVTFRCDPISEHNRLYWYRQTLGQGPEFLTYFQNEAQLEKSRLLSDRFSAERPKGSFSTLEIQRTEQGDSAMYLCASSFGGTSERTPYEQYFGPGTRLTVT.